This T cell receptor (beta chain) was documented in a study of shared clonotypes between healthy human individuals. Profiling relied on immunoSEQ multiplex PCR, and the TCRdb table lists in-frame clones only, not all of them. This table has about 1,800,000 clones, about 95% appearing once. Findings and limits, study-wide: It was the few donors that limited the genetic and exposure-history diversity represented.

Concerning this clone: Its antigen remains unidentified.

Naive CD8 cells lacked CD45RO, underwent positive selection for CCR7 and left out terminally differentiated effector memory CD45RA+ cells. HIV-negative, healthy adults without recent acute infections or vaccinations were the donors. Germline CDR1 is MGHRA and CDR2 is YSYEKL. V gave up 0 bases and J gave up 8 bases, with 19 bases separating them. This CDR3 region has 16 residues. The rearrangement uses TRBV4-1 and TRBJ1-2, with D unclear. The source is a man aged 18 to 30 in good health. The specimen was naive CD8+ T cells sorted from blood. The DNA for the CDR3 is TGCGCCAGCAGCCAAGAACGAGGGCCCCTTGCGGCGGGCTACACCTTC. This encodes CASSQERGPLAAGYTF.